This T cell receptor beta chain comes out of a study of STAT5B mutations in CD4+ large granular lymphocyte leukemia. Whole-study results and caveats: Less than 30% of private leukemic clonotypes occurred rarely in other patients' non-leukemic repertoires. Patient CD4-sorted repertoires stayed more clonal than healthy ones after leukemic-clone removal. Without HLA matching, higher CD4+ than CD8+ T-LGLL clonality could reflect small sample size.

Regarding this clone: Its target is unknown.

The CDR3 length is 11 residues. V dropped 2 bases and J dropped 11 bases, with 8 bases sitting between them. Germline V gene lookup returns CDR1 SGHRS and CDR2 YFSETQ. The survey-level immunoSEQ assay was used. Produced via immunoSEQ multiplex PCR; TCRdb's table is partial and in-frame only. The table includes some 40,000 clones, roughly 76% detected once. The TCR originated in a human donor in good health. Sequenced material: CD4+ T cells from blood buffy coats. This chain joins TRBV5-1 and TRBJ2-1; D possibly corresponds to TRBD2 (5 bases). The CDR3, as DNA: TGCGCCAGCAGCTTCGGGGAAAAGCAGTTCTTC. Translation: CASSFGEKQFF.